This passage covers 17 T cell receptor beta chains from one sample sequenced in a study of Ad26.COV2.S vaccination and SARS-CoV-2 variants. TCRdb's copy holds only in-frame clones and misses some; the assay was immunoSEQ multiplex PCR. This sample has 510,000 or so clones, with 70% to 90% found just once. Treatment indicated: around 19 received Ad26.COV2.S at low or high dose, single or two shots; roughly 5 received placebo; per-sample allocation not given. Sampling occurred on day 63 after the first vaccine or placebo injection. The sample consisted of peripheral blood, taken in a trial of Ad26.COV2.S vaccine versus placebo. All receptors derive from a person aged 18 to 59 who received the Ad26.COV2.S COVID-19 vaccine or a placebo.

This clone was observed once. The chain joins TRBV6-1 to TRBJ2-1; no definite D call. This CDR3 is built from 13 residues. V lost 2 bases and J 10 bases, leaving 12 bases between the germline ends. Per the germline V gene, CDR1 is MNHNS and CDR2 is SASEGT. CDR3 protein: CASSENRVGEQFF. The DNA of the CDR3 is TGTGCCAGCAGTGAAAATCGCGTCGGGGAGCAGTTCTTC.

The chain has TRBV6-5 and TRBJ2-1, with D hard to call. V was shortened by 8 bases and J by 4 bases, with 9 bases between the two germline ends. The CDR3 has 12 residues. Germline V gives CDR1 MNHEY, CDR2 SVGAGI. Here the CDR3 reads CASGWLYNEQFF. The CDR3 DNA sequence: TGTGCCAGCGGTTGGTTGTACAATGAGCAGTTCTTC.

This chain uses TRBV6-6 with TRBJ2-7, with TRBD2 matching over 10 bases. V dropped 7 bases and J dropped 7; count of bases not matched to a gene: 10. Looked up from germline, CDR1 is MNHNY and CDR2 is SVGAGI (reference sequence). There are 14 residues in the CDR3. In nucleotides, the CDR3 is TGTGCCAGCACCCCGCTAGCGGGAGAGGGGGAGCAGTACTTC. This sequence encodes CASTPLAGEGEQYF.

V and J are TRBV7-3 and TRBJ2-7; D tentatively fits TRBD1 or TRBD2 (6 bases each). CDR3 size: 13 residues. Germline V lookup: CDR1 SGHTA, CDR2 FQGTGA. Trimming left V 1 base short and J 5 bases short, with 9 bases between. CDR3 in DNA: TGTGCCAGCAGCTTAAACCGGGGGCACGAGCAGTACTTC. Its translation: CASSLNRGHEQYF.

The chain couples TRBV6-2 or TRBV6-3 to TRBJ2-7; tentative D call: TRBD1 (6 bases). Between the trimmed V and J ends, which lost 2 bases and 3 bases, there was a span of 17 bases. Germline assignment: CDR1 MNHEY and CDR2 SVGEGT. The CDR3 extends over 16 amino acids. This CDR3 reads CASSYGSGQSYYEQYF. The CDR3 DNA is TGTGCCAGCAGTTACGGGTCCGGACAGTCCTACTACGAGCAGTACTTC.

This chain connects TRBV28 to TRBJ1-5; no clear D gene. This CDR3 comprises 14 residues. V gave up 5 bases and J gave up 0 bases, with 8 bases separating them. In germline, CDR1 is MDHEN, CDR2 SYDVKM. Written as DNA, the CDR3 is TGTGCCAGCAGTACGCCCGGTAGCAATCAGCCCCAGCATTTT. Translating gives CASSTPGSNQPQHF.

The rearrangement joins TRBV20-1 to TRBJ2-5; 8 bases are a match to TRBD1. Germline-derived CDR1 and CDR2 are DFQATT and SNEGSKA (reference sequence). The length of the CDR3 is 16 residues. With V trimmed by 3 bases and J by 5 bases, 14 bases remained unmatched. The DNA of the CDR3 is TGCAGTGCTAGTGGGGACGACAGGGGTCTTTTGGAGACCCAGTACTTC. It is translated as CSASGDDRGLLETQYF.

The chain recombines TRBV30 with TRBJ2-6, with D maybe TRBD1 (5 bases). This CDR3 has 16 amino acids. Germline assignment: CDR1 GTSNPN and CDR2 SVGIG (reference sequence). V gave up 4 bases and J gave up 0 bases, with 13 bases separating them. The CDR3 protein is CAWILTGSSGANVLTF. The CDR3 DNA sequence: TGTGCCTGGATTCTAACAGGTAGCTCTGGGGCCAACGTCCTGACTTTC.

The rearrangement joins TRBV7-9 to TRBJ2-1; 13 bases align to TRBD2. The germline gives CDR1 SEHNR, CDR2 FQNEAQ (reference sequence). J gave up 7 bases and V 6 bases, and 9 bases lay outside the gene matches. The CDR3 has 16 amino acids. The CDR3 nucleotides read TGTGCCAGCAGTCACCCCGGGACTAGCGGGGTAAATGAGCAGTTCTTC. Protein product: CASSHPGTSGVNEQFF.

The chain links TRBV24-1 to TRBJ2-3, with D tentatively TRBD2 (6 bases). V lost 5 bases and J lost 1, with 12 bases in between. The CDR3 length is 15 residues. CDR1 is KGHDR, CDR2 SFDVKD, per germline. The CDR3: CATSAPWGGTDTQYF. The CDR3 bases are TGTGCCACCAGTGCCCCGTGGGGGGGCACAGATACGCAGTATTTT.

This sequence joins TRBV6-2 or TRBV6-3 and TRBJ1-2, with 10 nucleotides matching TRBD1. Germline-derived CDR1 and CDR2 are MNHEY and SVGEGT. The CDR3 covers 15 residues. J lost 5 bases, V lost 6 bases, and 9 bases had no gene match. The CDR3: CASSRPRTGGYGYTF. The CDR3 nucleotides are TGTGCCAGCAGCCGACCCCGGACAGGGGGTTATGGCTACACCTTC.

The chain employs TRBV28 and TRBJ1-4; D unresolved. The CDR3 contains 15 residues. Looked up from germline, CDR1 is MDHEN and CDR2 is SYDVKM. Trimming took off 3 bases at V and 0 bases at J, with 8 bases between the two ends. CDR3 bases: TGTGCCAGCAGTTTTACTGCTACAACTAATGAAAAACTGTTTTTT. It translates to CASSFTATTNEKLFF.

The CDR3 sequence is CASRPQLSPLHF. The CDR3 nucleotides are TGTGCCAGCAGGCCTCAGCTCTCACCCCTCCACTTT. The chain recombines TRBV28 with TRBJ1-6, with D hard to call. CDR1 is MDHEN, CDR2 SYDVKM, per germline. The CDR3 covers 12 residues. Trimming left V 6 bases short and J 10 bases short, with 10 bases between.

The genes are TRBV30 and TRBJ1-2; tentative D call: TRBD1 (6 bases). V lost 6 bases and J lost 2, with 13 bases in between. This CDR3 comprises 13 residues. In germline, CDR1 is GTSNPN, CDR2 SVGIG (reference sequence). The CDR3, as DNA: TGTGCCTGCGCCAGGGACACCAACTATGGCTACACCTTC. Residues: CACARDTNYGYTF.

The rearrangement joins TRBV10-1 to TRBJ2-7; D is uncertain. The germline CDR1 and CDR2 sequences are WNHNN and SYGVQD (reference sequence). V shed 7 bases and J shed 0 bases, with 7 bases lying between them. The CDR3 sequence is 12 residues long. The CDR3 spells CASTPSSYEQYF. CDR3 DNA sequence: TGCGCCAGCACTCCAAGCTCCTACGAGCAGTACTTC.

This chain links TRBV30 with TRBJ2-7; a weak D match, TRBD2 (6 bases). Germline values: CDR1 GTSNPN, CDR2 SVGIG (reference sequence). This CDR3 has 15 residues. The V gene lost 4 bases and the J gene lost 3 bases, with 19 bases spanning the gap. This CDR3 reads CAWIPEVEGRYEQYF. For the CDR3, the DNA is TGTGCCTGGATCCCCGAGGTGGAGGGGCGCTACGAGCAGTACTTC.

This rearrangement joins TRBV11-1 to TRBJ2-5; 11 bases line up with TRBD1. Unmatched junction bases numbered 7, after V lost 5 bases and J lost 5 bases. CDR1 is SGHAT and CDR2 is FQDESV in the germline V gene (reference sequence). The length of the CDR3 is 15 residues. For the CDR3, the DNA is TGTGCCAGCAGCAAAGGACAGGGGGCGGGGGAGACCCAGTACTTC. Translation: CASSKGQGAGETQYF.